This T cell receptor beta chain was documented in a study of blood T cell repertoires in COVID-19. Original processing methods: Reference gene primer amplification gave nucleated cell count estimates. Sequencing used immunoSEQ multiplex PCR; TCRdb keeps in-frame clones, though not all of them. The DNA gave D and trimming, while V, J and clone size come from that table. The repertoire holds about 270,000 clones, with over 75% as singletons. V was clipped by 5 bases and J by 5 bases; unmatched bases: 1. The CDR3 is made up of 13 amino acids. Participants were aged 18 to 89 years from approximately 25 US areas.

The origin of this receptor is a woman between 18 and 30 years old who had recovered from COVID-19. The sequenced sample was PBMCs or T cells enriched from blood (not recorded which). The rearrangement joins TRBV12-3 or TRBV12-4 to TRBJ1-5; 9 bases fit TRBD1. CDR3 amino acids: CASSRTGDQPQHF. The CDR3 DNA sequence: TGTGCCAGCAGTCGGACAGGGGATCAGCCCCAGCATTTT.